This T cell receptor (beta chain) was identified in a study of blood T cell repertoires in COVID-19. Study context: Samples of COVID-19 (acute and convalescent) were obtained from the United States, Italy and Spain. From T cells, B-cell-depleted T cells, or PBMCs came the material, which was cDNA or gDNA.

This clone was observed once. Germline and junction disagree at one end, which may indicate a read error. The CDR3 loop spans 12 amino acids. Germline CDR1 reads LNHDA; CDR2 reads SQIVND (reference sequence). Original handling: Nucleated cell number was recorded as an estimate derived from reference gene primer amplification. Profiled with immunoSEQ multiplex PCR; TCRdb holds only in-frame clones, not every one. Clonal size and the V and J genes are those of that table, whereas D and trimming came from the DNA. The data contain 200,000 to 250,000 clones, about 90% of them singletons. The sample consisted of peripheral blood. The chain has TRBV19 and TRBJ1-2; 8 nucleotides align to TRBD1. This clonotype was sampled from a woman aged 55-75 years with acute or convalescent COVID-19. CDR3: CASSVGTGPPLF. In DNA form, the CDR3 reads TGTGCCAGTAGTGTTGGGACAGGACCACCACTCTTC. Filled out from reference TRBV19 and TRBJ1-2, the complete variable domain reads DGGITQSPKYLFRKEGQNVTLSCEQNLNHDAMYWYRQDPGQGLRLIYYSQIVNDFQKGDIAEGYSVSREKKESFPLTVTSAQKNPTAFYLCASSVGTGPPLFGSGTRLTVV.